This TCR beta chain came from a study of T-cell memory formation after mild COVID-19. Study-wide context: Clusters of TCRs were largely donor specific.

The CDR3 totals 15 residues. Trimming took 5 bases from V and 0 from J; bases not matched to a gene: 1. Findings and limits, study-wide: CD8+ contracting clones occupied EMRA, while CD4+ ones occupied mainly CM and EM. A second wave of clones peaked on day 37, and their SARS-CoV-2 specificity went unconfirmed. Whereas later expanders leaned CD4+, clones contracting day 15 to 85 showed a balanced CD4/CD8 makeup.

MiXCR, run by TCRdb on the 5' RACE reads, gives a single entry per CDR3 protein. Here the sample spans 140,000 to 150,000 distinct CDR3 sequences, less than 25% being singletons. This clonotype was found a few times. Its antigen is not known. What was sequenced was PBMCs or a T cell subset sorted from them (not recorded which). This clonotype was obtained from an adult woman who had mild COVID-19 (a few samples of this study predate the infection). Cell type and time point are not known. The V gene is TRBV12-3 or TRBV12-4, the J gene TRBJ2-3; 11 bases match TRBD2. In DNA form, the CDR3 reads TGTGCCAGCAGTCCTAGCGGGGGGAGCACAGATACGCAGTATTTT. It specifies CASSPSGGSTDTQYF.